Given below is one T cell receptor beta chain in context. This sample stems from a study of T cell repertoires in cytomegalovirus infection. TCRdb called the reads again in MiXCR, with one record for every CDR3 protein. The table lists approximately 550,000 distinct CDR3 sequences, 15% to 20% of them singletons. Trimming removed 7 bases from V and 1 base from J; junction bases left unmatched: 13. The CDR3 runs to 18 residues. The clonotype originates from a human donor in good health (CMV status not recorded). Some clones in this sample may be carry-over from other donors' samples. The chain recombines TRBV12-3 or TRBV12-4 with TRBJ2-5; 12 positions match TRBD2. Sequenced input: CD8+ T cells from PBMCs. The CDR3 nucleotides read TGTGCCAGCAACTATGGACTAGCGGGAATCTCCATCCAAGAGACCCAGTACTTC. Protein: CASNYGLAGISIQETQYF.